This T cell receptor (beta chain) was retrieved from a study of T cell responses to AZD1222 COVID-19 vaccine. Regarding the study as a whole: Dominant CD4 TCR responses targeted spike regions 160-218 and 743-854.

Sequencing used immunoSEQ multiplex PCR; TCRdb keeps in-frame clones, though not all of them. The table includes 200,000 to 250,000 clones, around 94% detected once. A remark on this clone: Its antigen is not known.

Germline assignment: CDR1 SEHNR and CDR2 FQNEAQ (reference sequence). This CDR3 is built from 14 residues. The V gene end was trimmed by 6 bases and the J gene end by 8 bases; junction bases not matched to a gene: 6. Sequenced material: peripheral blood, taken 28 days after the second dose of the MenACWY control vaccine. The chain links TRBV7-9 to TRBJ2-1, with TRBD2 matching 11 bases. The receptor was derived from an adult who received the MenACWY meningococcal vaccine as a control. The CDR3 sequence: CASSPPGLADEQFF. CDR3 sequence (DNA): TGTGCCAGCAGTCCCCCGGGACTAGCGGATGAGCAGTTCTTC.